This TCR beta chain was recorded in a study of PD-L1 blockade in urothelial cancer (dated by TCRdb to about 2017). Notes on the research overall: Therapy was started in 2014 for all patients, and atezolizumab 1,200 mg was administered intravenously every 3 weeks. About 85% of the roughly 29 patients were identified as males with urothelial cancer of bladder origin, and a prior smoking history was reported by 18 of 29 patients. An ECOG performance status of 0 or 1 was recorded for the patients, and 0 to 3 prior chemotherapy regimens had been received by the patients. Blood samples were analyzed at 3 weeks after treatment start (second dose) and at 6 weeks after treatment start. Blood samples yielded a median of around 150,000 T cells and some 80,000 unique TCRs, with median clonality approximately 0.08. The study, an exploratory multi-omic analysis, examined somatic, immune and clinical correlates of response to PD-L1 blockade with atezolizumab in urothelial cancer. Pretreatment tumor samples, along with matched peripheral blood serially collected before and after atezolizumab treatment, were subjected to TCR sequencing. Durable clinical benefit was defined as progression-free survival longer than 6 months, and TCR features were also tested against progression-free and overall survival. In the same patients, whole exome sequencing and RNA sequencing of pretreatment tumors were performed in addition to TCR sequencing. Durable clinical benefit was achieved by nine patients and was not achieved by 20 patients. Pretreatment blood TCR-seq was available for about 28 patients, at least one posttreatment blood collection was obtained for around 25 patients, and tumor TCR-seq was available for around 25 patients.

Each PCR received spiked-in synthetic TCR analog templates so that absolute template abundance could be estimated from read counts. The immunoSEQ assay was used to amplify TCRbeta CDR3 regions from genomic DNA with bias-controlled V and J gene primers. Rearranged TCRbeta segments were sequenced at approximately 20X coverage. Regarding the original processing steps: Sequencing errors were corrected by clustering and CDR3s were annotated against IMGT to assign V, D and J genes. Downstream analyses used only productive TCRbeta rearrangements and left out out-of-frame or stop-codon sequences. Clonality was calculated as one minus the Shannon entropy normalized by the log of the number of unique productive sequences. Clones differing between time points or between blood and tumor were identified using Fisher's exact test with Benjamini-Hochberg correction, with an adjusted p below 0.01 applied as the threshold. Sourced from immuneACCESS, this table was stored by TCRdb with only in-frame sequences that have V and J called. A share of the clones is absent; for the studies checked, an unresolved V gene accounts for under half, and the remainder has no known explanation. V, J and clone size are those of that table, while D and trimming were read from the DNA. The sample profile shows about 80,000 clones; about 90% of them were found once. The ten largest clones take up around 5% of the sample.

Points the paper makes about the study in general: Patients with durable benefit showed greater expansion of tumor-associated TCR clones in peripheral blood 3 weeks after starting treatment (n ≈ 21, p = 0.022). A pretreatment peripheral blood TCR clonality below the median was linked to improved progression-free and overall survival. Small sample size (n of about 30) and many exploratory analyses mean the results are intended to be hypothesis-generating.

A total of under 30 patients with locally advanced or metastatic urothelial carcinoma, treated at Memorial Sloan Kettering on a trial protocol, made up the cohort. Peripheral blood mononuclear cells were collected pretreatment and during treatment, with between 1 and 8 total time points per patient. The Qiagen DNeasy Blood extraction kit was used to purify genomic DNA from total PBMCs and tumor samples. Collected pretreatment and during treatment, PBMCs were isolated and stored as previously described. The germline V gene gives CDR1 as LGHNA and CDR2 as YSLEER. V is clipped by 0 bases and J by 1 base, and the sequence between their germline boundaries is 12 bases long. The cysteine opens and the phenylalanine closes a CDR3 of 16 amino acids. Just the 48-base CDR3 DNA is kept, in frame starting at base 1. With respect to this clone: This clone's antigen is unknown. Base qualities are not at hand, and no much larger clone is one base apart.

The origin of this receptor is an older woman with urothelial cancer. Sequenced here: PBMCs, sampled around atezolizumab (anti-PD-L1) treatment. The V gene is TRBV4-3 and the J gene is TRBJ1-2, and possibly TRBD1, on 6 matching bases. For the CDR3, the sequence is CASSQESDSLNYGYTF. The DNA is TGCGCCAGCAGCCAAGAATCGGACAGCCTTAACTATGGCTACACCTTC.